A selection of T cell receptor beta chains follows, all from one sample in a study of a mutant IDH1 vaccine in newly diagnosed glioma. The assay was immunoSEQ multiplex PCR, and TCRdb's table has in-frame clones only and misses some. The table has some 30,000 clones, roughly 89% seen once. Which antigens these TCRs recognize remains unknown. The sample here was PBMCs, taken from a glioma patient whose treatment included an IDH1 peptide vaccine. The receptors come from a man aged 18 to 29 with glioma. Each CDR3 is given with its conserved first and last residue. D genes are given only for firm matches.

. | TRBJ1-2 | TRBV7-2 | CASSLTANYGYTF | TGTGCCAGCAGCTTAACAGCTAACTATGGCTACACCTTC
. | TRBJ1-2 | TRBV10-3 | CAISESGGTGGYTF | TGTGCCATCAGTGAGTCGGGGGGGACTGGTGGCTACACCTTC
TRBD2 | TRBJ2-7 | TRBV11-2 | CASSSGLVTYEQYF | TGTGCCAGCAGCTCGGGACTAGTAACCTACGAGCAGTACTTC
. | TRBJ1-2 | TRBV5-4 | CASSLAQGSYGYTF | TGTGCCAGCAGCTTGGCCCAGGGGAGCTATGGCTACACCTTC
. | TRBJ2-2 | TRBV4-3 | CASSRDTGELFF | TGCGCCAGCAGCCGGGACACCGGGGAGCTGTTTTTT
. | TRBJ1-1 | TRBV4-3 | CASSQDLSGRYGEAFF | TGCGCCAGCAGCCAAGATCTATCGGGCCGCTATGGGGAGGCTTTCTTT
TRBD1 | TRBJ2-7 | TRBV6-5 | CASRRTGGAHEQYF | TGTGCCAGCAGAAGGACAGGGGGGGCCCACGAGCAGTACTTC
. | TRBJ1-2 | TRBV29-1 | CSVERRLANYGYTF | TGCAGCGTTGAACGTAGGCTCGCTAACTATGGCTACACCTTC
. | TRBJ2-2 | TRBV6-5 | CASSTDKSNTGELFF | TGTGCCAGCAGTACCGACAAGTCGAACACCGGGGAGCTGTTTTTT
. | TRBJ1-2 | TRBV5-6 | CASSLQVLYGYTF | TGTGCCAGCAGCTTACAGGTTCTCTATGGCTACACCTTC